What follows is one T cell receptor (beta chain) and its context. A junction boundary mismatches the germline segment, possibly from a read error. Treatment of the sample: preoperative locoregional IRX-2 cytokine immunotherapy. Samples came from a phase Ib trial of preoperative locoregional IRX-2 cytokine immunotherapy. The germline V gene encodes CDR1 MRHNA and CDR2 SNTAGT. The CDR3 covers 14 residues. The method was immunoSEQ multiplex PCR; TCRdb's version includes in-frame clones alone and lacks a portion of them. The sample lists about 89,000 clones; 86% were seen once. These data originate in a study of preoperative IRX-2 immunotherapy in early breast cancer.

The genes are TRBV6-4 and TRBJ2-7, with D unresolved. The source was tumor tissue, collected after IRX-2 immunotherapy. The sequence derives from a human donor with breast cancer. The CDR3 is CAISESGRRSEQYF. The CDR3 DNA reads as TGTGCCATCAGTGAGTCAGGACGACGCTCCGAGCAGTACTTC.